This is a list of T cell receptor beta chains from one sample in a study of identical twins. Each CDR3 protein is one row after TCRdb ran MiXCR on the 5' RACE reads. There are roughly 1,500,000 distinct CDR3 sequences in the sample; 25% to 35% occur only once, and approximately 0.25% lies in the top ten. Material for sequencing was cord blood. The receptors derive from a newborn girl in good health. The CDR3 runs from the conserved cysteine through the conserved F or W. A D gene is named only where the DNA matches it firmly. Where a row states a size, it is once, few, many or the class of an expanded clone; other rows omit it.

d_call	cdr3_length	j_call	v_call	clone_size	cdr3_nt	cdr3_aa
.	16	TRBJ1-5	TRBV6-1	.	TGTGCCAGCAGTGATGTGCATAGTTATAGCAATCAGCCCCAGCATTTT	CASSDVHSYSNQPQHF
.	16	TRBJ2-1	TRBV7-9	.	TGTGCCAGCAGCTTAGTTTGGCGGGATCCGAACAATGAGCAGTTCTTC	CASSLVWRDPNNEQFF
TRBD1	15	TRBJ1-6	TRBV3-1	.	TGTGCCAGCAGCCAAGTTGTACAGGGGAGTTCACCCCTCCACTTT	CASSQVVQGSSPLHF
.	16	TRBJ1-4	TRBV2	.	TGTGCCAGCTACAAAAACAGCGCGCCTCCTAATGAAAAACTGTTTTTT	CASYKNSAPPNEKLFF
TRBD1	13	TRBJ2-1	TRBV11-2	once	TGTGCCAGCAGCGGGACAGCCTCCAATGAGCAGTTCTTC	CASSGTASNEQFF
.	14	TRBJ1-1	TRBV2	.	TGTGCCAGCAGGGTGGGGTCATTGAACACTGAAGCTTTCTTT	CASRVGSLNTEAFF
TRBD1	15	TRBJ2-7	TRBV28	few	TGTGCCAGCAGTTTGGCAGGGGGCGCCGATTACGAGCAGTACTTC	CASSLAGGADYEQYF
.	12	TRBJ2-3	TRBV20-1	few	TGCAGTGCTAGAGTGGGGCAAGATACGCAGTATTTT	CSARVGQDTQYF
.	15	TRBJ2-3	TRBV21-1	.	TGTGCCAGCAGCAAAGCGCGCGGGAGCACAGATACGCAGTATTTT	CASSKARGSTDTQYF
.	15	TRBJ1-5	TRBV20-1	.	TGCAGTGCTAGAGGAGCCCTGCTTAGCAATCAGCCCCAGCATTTT	CSARGALLSNQPQHF
.	16	TRBJ1-6	TRBV4-1	.	TGCGCCAGCAGCCAAGGCGGACAGTCCTATAATTCACCCCTCCACTTT	CASSQGGQSYNSPLHF
.	13	TRBJ2-7	TRBV10-1	.	TGCGCCAGCAAGGACAACTCCTACAATGAGCAGTACTTC	CASKDNSYNEQYF
.	15	TRBJ2-1	TRBV19	few	TGTGCCAGTAGTATGACGGGCGGGCACTACAATGAGCAGTTCTTC	CASSMTGGHYNEQFF
.	17	TRBJ1-5	TRBV27	.	TGTGCCAGCAGGATAACAGGGACGAGGGATAGCAATCAGCCCCAGCATTTT	CASRITGTRDSNQPQHF
TRBD1	15	TRBJ2-7	TRBV28	.	TGTGCCAGCAGCACTCCGGGACAGGCGATTTACGAGCAGTACTTC	CASSTPGQAIYEQYF
TRBD2	14	TRBJ2-7	TRBV20-1	few	TGCAGTGCCCCCCGACTAGCGGGGACCTACGAGCAGTACTTC	CSAPRLAGTYEQYF
.	14	TRBJ1-6	TRBV14	few	TGTGCCAGCAGCCAAGACCGCCTCAATTCACCCCTCCACTTT	CASSQDRLNSPLHF
.	13	TRBJ2-3	TRBV20-1	.	TGCAGTGCTAGCGGTTCGCAGACAGATACGCAGTATTTT	CSASGSQTDTQYF
.	14	TRBJ2-7	TRBV3-1	.	TGTGCCAGCAGCCTGCATGGGCGGTCCTACGAGCAGTACTTC	CASSLHGRSYEQYF
TRBD1	18	TRBJ1-5	TRBV28	few	TGTGCCAGCAGTTTTGACAGGGGGCTTAGGGGTAGCAATCAGCCCCAGCATTTT	CASSFDRGLRGSNQPQHF
TRBD1	15	TRBJ1-5	TRBV19	.	TGTGCCAGTAGACGTTGGACAGGGGACAATCAGCCCCAGCATTTT	CASRRWTGDNQPQHF
.	14	TRBJ2-1	TRBV7-2	.	TGTGCCAGCCGCGCGGGGGCCTCCTACAATGAGCAGTTCTTC	CASRAGASYNEQFF